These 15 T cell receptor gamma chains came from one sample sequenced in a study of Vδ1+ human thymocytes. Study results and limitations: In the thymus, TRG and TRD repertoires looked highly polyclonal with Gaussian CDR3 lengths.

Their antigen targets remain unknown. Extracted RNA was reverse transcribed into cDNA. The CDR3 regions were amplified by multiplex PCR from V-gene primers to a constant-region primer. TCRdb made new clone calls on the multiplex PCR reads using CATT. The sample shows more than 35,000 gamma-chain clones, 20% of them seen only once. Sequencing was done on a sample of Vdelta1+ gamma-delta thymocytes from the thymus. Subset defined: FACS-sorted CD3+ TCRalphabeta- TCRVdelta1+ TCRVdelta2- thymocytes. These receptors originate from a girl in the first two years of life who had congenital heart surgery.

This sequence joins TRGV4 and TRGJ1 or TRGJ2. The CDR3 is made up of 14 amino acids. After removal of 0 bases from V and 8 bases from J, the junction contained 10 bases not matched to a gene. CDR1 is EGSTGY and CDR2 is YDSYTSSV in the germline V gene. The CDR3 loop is CATWDGPSGDKKLF. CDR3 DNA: TGTGCCACCTGGGATGGGCCAAGTGGGGATAAGAAACTCTTT.

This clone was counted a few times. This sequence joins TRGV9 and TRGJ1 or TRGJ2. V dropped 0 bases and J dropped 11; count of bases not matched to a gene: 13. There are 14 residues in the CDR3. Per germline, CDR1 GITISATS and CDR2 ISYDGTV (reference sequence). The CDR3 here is CALWEVPFDDEKLF. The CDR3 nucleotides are TGTGCCTTGTGGGAGGTGCCCTTCGATGATGAGAAACTCTTT.

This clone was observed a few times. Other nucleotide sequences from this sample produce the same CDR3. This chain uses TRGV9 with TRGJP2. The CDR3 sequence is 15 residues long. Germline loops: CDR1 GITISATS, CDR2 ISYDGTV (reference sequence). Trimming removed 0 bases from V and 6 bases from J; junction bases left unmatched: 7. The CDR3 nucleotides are TGTGCCTTGTGGGAGGTGCAGGGCGGTGATTGGATCAAGACGTTT. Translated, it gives CALWEVQGGDWIKTF.

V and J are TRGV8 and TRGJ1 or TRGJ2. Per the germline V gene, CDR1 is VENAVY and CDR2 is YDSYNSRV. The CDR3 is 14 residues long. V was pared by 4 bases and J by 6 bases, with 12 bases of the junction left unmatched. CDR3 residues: CATWDIKGVYKKLF. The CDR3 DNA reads TGTGCCACCTGGGACATAAAGGGCGTTTATAAGAAACTCTTT.

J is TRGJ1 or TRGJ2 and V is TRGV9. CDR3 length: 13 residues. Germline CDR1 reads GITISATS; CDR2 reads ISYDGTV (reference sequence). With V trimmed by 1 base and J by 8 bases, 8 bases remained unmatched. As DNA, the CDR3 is TGTGCCTTGTGGGAGGTCCCTCTTCATAAGAAACTCTTT. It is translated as CALWEVPLHKKLF.

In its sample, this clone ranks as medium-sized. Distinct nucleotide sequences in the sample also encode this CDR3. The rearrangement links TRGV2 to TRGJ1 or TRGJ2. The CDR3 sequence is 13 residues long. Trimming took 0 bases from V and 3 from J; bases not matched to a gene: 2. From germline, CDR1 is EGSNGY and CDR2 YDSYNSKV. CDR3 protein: CATWDGLYYKKLF. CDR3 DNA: TGTGCCACCTGGGACGGGCTTTATTATAAGAAACTCTTT.

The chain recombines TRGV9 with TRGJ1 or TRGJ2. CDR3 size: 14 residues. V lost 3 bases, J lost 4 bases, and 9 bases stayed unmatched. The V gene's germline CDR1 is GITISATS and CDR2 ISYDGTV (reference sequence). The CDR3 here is CALWEMHRYYKKLF. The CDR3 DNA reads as TGTGCCTTGTGGGAGATGCACAGGTATTATAAGAAACTCTTT.

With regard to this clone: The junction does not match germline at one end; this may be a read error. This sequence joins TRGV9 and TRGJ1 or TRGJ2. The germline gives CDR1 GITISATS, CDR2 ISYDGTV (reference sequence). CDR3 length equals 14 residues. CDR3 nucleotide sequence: TGTGCCTTGTGGGAGCCAAAGAATCATTATAAGAAACTCTTT. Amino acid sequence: CALWEPKNHYKKLF.

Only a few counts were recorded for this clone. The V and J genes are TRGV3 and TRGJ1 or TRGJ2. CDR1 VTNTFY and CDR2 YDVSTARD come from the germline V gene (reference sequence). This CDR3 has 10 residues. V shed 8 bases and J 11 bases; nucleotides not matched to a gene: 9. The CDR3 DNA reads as TGTGCCACCTCTAAGGGAGAGAAACTCTTT. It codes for CATSKGEKLF.

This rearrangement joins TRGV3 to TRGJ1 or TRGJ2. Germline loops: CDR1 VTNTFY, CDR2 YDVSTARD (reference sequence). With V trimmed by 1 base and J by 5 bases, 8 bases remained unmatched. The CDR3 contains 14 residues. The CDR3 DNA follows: TGTGCCACCTGGGACAGTAGCCGGCATTATAAGAAACTCTTT. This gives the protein CATWDSSRHYKKLF.

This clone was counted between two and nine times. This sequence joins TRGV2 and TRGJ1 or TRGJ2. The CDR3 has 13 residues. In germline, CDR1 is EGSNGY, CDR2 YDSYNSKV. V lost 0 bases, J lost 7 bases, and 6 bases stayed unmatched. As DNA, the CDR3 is TGTGCCACCTGGGACGGGCAGTGGTATAAGAAACTCTTT. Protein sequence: CATWDGQWYKKLF.

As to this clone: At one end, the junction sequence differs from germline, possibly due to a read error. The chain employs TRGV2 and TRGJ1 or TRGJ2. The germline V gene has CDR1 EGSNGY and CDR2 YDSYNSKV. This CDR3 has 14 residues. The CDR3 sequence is CAAWDGIRYYKKLF. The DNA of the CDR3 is TGTGCCGCCTGGGACGGTATTCGTTATTATAAGAAACTCTTT.

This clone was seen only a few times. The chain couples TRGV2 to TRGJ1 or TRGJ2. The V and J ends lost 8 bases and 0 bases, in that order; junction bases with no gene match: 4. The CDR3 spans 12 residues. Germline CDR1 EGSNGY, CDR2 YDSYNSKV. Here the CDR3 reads CATSSNYYKKLF. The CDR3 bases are TGTGCCACCTCCTCGAATTATTATAAGAAACTCTTT.

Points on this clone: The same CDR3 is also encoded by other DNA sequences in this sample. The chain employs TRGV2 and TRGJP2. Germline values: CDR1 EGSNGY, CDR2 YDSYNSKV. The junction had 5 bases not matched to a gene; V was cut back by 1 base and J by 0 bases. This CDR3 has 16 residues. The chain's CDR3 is CATWDGYYSSDWIKTF. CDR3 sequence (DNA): TGTGCCACCTGGGACGGCTACTATAGTAGTGATTGGATCAAGACGTTT.

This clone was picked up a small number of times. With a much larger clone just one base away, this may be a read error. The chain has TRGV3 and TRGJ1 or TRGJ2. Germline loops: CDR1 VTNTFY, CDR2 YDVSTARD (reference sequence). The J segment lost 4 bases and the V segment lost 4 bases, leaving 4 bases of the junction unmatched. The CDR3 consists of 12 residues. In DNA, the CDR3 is TGTGCCACCTGGGAGAAGTATTATAAGAAACTCTTT. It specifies CATWEKYYKKLF.